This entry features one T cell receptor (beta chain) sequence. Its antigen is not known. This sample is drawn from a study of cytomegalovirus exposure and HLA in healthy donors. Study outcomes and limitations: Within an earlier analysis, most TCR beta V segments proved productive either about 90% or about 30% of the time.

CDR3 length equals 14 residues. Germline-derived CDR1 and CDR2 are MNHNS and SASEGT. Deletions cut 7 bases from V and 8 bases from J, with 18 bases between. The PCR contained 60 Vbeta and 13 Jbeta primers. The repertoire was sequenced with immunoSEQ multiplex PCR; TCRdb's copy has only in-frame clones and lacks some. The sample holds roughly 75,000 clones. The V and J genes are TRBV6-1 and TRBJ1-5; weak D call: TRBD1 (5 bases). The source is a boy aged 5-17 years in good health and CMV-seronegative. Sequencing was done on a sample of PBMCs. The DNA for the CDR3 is TGTGCCAGCACCACCCGAGATCGGGGGAAGCCCCAGCATTTT. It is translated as CASTTRDRGKPQHF.